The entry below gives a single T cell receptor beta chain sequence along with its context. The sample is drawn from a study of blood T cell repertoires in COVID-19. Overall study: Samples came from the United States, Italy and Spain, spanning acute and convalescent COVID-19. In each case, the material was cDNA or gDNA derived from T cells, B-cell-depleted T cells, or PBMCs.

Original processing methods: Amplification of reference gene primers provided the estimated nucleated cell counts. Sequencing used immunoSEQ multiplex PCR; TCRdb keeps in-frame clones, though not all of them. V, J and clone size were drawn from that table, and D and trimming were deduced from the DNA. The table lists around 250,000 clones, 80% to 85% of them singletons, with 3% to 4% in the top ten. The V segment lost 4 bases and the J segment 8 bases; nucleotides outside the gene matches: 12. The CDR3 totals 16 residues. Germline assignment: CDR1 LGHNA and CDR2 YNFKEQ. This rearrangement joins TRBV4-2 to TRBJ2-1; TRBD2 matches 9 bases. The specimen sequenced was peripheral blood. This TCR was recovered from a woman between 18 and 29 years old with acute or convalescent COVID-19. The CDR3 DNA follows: TGTGCCAGCAGCCCCAGCGGCGCGGGAGGGTTCGATGAGCAGTTCTTC. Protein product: CASSPSGAGGFDEQFF.